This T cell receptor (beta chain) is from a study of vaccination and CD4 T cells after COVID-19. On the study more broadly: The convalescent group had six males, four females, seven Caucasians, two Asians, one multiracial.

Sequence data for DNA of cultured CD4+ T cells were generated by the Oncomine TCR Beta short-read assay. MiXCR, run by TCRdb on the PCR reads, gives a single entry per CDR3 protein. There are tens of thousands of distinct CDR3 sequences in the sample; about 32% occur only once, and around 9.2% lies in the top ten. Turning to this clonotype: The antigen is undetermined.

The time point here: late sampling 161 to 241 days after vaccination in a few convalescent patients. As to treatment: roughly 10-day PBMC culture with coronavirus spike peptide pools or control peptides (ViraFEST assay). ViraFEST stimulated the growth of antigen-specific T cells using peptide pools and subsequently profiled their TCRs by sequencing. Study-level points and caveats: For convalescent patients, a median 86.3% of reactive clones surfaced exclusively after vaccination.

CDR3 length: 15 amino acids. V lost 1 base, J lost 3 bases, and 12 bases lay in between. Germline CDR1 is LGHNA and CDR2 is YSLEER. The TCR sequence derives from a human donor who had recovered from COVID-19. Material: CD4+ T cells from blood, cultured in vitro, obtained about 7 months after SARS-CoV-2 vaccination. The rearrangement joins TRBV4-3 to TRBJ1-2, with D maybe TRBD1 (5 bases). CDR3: CASSQARSGHYGYTF. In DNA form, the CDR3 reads TGCGCCAGCAGCCAAGCCAGGTCAGGGCACTATGGCTACACCTTC.